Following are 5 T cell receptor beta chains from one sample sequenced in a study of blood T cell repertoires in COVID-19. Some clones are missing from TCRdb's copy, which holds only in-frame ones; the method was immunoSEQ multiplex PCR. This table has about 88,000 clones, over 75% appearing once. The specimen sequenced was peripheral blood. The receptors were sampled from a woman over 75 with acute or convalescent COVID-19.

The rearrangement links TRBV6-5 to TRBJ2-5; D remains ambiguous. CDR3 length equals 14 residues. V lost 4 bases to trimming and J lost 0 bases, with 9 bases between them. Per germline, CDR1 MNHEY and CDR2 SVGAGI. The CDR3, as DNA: TGTGCCAGCAGTTCTACTGCGTACCAAGAGACCCAGTACTTC. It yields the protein CASSSTAYQETQYF.

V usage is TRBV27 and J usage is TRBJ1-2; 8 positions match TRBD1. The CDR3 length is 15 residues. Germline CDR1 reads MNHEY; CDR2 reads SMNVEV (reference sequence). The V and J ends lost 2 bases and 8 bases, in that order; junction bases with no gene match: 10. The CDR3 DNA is TGTGCCAGCAGTTTAACCCAGGGGGCGCTTAGAGGCTACACCTTC. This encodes CASSLTQGALRGYTF.

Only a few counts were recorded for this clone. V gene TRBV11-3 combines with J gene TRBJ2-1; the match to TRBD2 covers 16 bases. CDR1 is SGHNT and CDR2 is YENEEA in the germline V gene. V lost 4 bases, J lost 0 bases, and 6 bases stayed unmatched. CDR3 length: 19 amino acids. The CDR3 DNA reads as TGTGCCAGCAGCTCCGAGGGACTAGCGGGGGGGAGCTCCTACAATGAGCAGTTCTTC. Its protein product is CASSSEGLAGGSSYNEQFF.

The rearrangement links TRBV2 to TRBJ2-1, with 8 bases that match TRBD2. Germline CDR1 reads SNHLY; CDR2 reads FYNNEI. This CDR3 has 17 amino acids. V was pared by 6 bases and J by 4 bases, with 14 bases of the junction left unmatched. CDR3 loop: CASSPSEAGAGYNEQFF. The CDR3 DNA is TGTGCCAGCAGCCCCTCGGAAGCGGGGGCGGGGTACAATGAGCAGTTCTTC.

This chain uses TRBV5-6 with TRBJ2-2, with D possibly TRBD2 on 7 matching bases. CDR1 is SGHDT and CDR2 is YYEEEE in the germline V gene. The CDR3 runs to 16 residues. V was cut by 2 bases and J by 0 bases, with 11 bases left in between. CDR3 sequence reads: CASSFWGGANTGELFF. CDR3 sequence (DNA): TGTGCCAGCAGCTTTTGGGGGGGCGCGAACACCGGGGAGCTGTTTTTT. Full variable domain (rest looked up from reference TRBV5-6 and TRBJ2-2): DAGVTQSPTHLIKTRGQQVTLRCSPKSGHDTVSWYQQALGQGPQFIFQYYEEEERQRGNFPDRFSGHQFPNYSSELNVNALLLGDSALYLCASSFWGGANTGELFFGEGSRLTVL.